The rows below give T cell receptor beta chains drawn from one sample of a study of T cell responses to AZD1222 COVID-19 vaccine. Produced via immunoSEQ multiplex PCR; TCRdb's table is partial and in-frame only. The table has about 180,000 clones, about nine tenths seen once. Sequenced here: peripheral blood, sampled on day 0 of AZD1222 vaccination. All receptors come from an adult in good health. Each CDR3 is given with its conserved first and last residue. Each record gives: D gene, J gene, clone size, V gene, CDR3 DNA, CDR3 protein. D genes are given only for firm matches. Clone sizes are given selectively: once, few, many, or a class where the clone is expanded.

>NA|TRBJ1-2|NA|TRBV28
TGTGCCAGCCTGACAGGTCATGGCTACACCTTC
CASLTGHGYTF
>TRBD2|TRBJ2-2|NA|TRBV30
TGTGCCTATGACGGGAGGATCACCGGGGAGCTGTTTTTT
CAYDGRITGELFF
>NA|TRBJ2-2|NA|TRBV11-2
TGTGCCAGCAGTACAGCCGGGTCGCTTAACACCGGGGAGCTGTTTTTT
CASSTAGSLNTGELFF
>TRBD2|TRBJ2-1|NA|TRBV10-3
TGTGCCATCAGCGGTACAATAGCGGGAGGGAGGCACAATGAGCAGTTCTTC
CAISGTIAGGRHNEQFF
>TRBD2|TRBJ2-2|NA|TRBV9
TGTGCCAGCAGCCCCATACCTAGCGGGGGCATCGGGGAGCTGTTTTTT
CASSPIPSGGIGELFF
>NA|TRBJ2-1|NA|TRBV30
TGTGCCTGGGGACCGGGCCACGCTTGGAATGAGCAGTTCTTC
CAWGPGHAWNEQFF
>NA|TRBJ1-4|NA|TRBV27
TGTGCCAGCAGTTTAGGCCGGGGCTTTAGTGAAAAACTGTTTTTT
CASSLGRGFSEKLFF
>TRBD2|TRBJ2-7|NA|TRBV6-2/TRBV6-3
TGTGCCAGCAGTTACTCCTTAGCGGGAGTTAAGTACGAGCAGTACTTC
CASSYSLAGVKYEQYF
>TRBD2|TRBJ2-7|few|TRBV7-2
TGTGCCAGCAGCACAACTAGCGGAAACTACGAGCAGTACTTC
CASSTTSGNYEQYF
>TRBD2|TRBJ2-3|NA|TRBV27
TGTGCCAGCAGTTTAACCCCTTCGGGAGGGCGGGTAGATACGCAGTATTTT
CASSLTPSGGRVDTQYF
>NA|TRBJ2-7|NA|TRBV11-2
TGTGCCAGCAGCTTAGCTCCTGACTACGAGCAGTACTTC
CASSLAPDYEQYF
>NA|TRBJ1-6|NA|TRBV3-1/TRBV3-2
TGTGCCAGCAGCCAAGAGCTGGGGAAGGGCGGAGCTCGTGACTTT
CASSQELGKGGARDF
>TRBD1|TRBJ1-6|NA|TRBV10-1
TGCGCCAGCAGTGGCCGGACAGGGGTAATGAATTCACCCCTCCACTTT
CASSGRTGVMNSPLHF
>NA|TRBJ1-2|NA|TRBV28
TGTGCCAGCAGCGACGGGCGAACATATGGCTACACCTTC
CASSDGRTYGYTF
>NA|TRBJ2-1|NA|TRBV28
TGTGCCAGCAGTTTAACGCGGGCGAGCTCCTACAATGAGCAGTTCTTC
CASSLTRASSYNEQFF
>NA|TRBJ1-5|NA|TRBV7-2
TGTGCCAGCAGCTTAGCGCGGCAGGGGAATCAGCCCCAGCATTTT
CASSLARQGNQPQHF
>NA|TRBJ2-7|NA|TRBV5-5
TGTGCCAGCAGCTTACAGTACGAGCAGTACTTC
CASSLQYEQYF
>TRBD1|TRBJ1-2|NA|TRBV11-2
TGTGCCAGCAGCGGGCGGACAGGGGCTAACTATGGCTACACCTTC
CASSGRTGANYGYTF
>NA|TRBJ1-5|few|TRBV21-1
TGTGCCAGCACGTTTCTGGGGGGAAAGGGCAATCAGCCCCAGCATTTT
CASTFLGGKGNQPQHF
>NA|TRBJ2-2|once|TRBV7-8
TGTGCCAGCAGCTCAACCCTACGGGACTTAGGGGGGACCGGGGAGCTGTTTTTT
CASSSTLRDLGGTGELFF
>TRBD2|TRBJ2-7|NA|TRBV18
TGTGCCAGCTCTGGGGGGACTAGCGGGCTAGCCTACGAGCAGTACTTC
CASSGGTSGLAYEQYF
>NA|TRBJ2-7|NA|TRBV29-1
TGCAGCGTTGAAGATAAACAGGGTGCCCAATTC
CSVEDKQGAQF
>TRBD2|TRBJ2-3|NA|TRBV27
TGTGCCAGCAGTCCCGGACTAGCGGAGAGCACAGATACGCAGTATTTT
CASSPGLAESTDTQYF
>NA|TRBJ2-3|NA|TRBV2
TGTGCCAGCTCCCTAGTGGGGGAAACTAGCACAGATACGCAGTATTTT
CASSLVGETSTDTQYF
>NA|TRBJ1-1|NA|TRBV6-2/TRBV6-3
TGTGCCAGCAGTTACTCCTCTTTAAGGGCGGGAGCTTTCTTT
CASSYSSLRAGAFF
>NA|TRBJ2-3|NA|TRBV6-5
TGTGCCAGCAGTCAACCAGATACGCAGTATTTT
CASSQPDTQYF
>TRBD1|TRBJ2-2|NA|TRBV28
TGTGCCAGCCGGACAGGGGGTGAAGGCACCGGGGAGCTGTTTTTT
CASRTGGEGTGELFF
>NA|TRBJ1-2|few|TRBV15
TGTGCCACCAGGGGCGACTATGGCTACACCTTC
CATRGDYGYTF